The 29 T cell receptor beta chains reported below all come from one sample, sequenced in a study of CD8 T cells in Susac syndrome. It was with random hexamers that about 0.45 to 1 ug RNA was reverse transcribed. TCRdb re-called the immunoSEQ multiplex PCR reads through MiXCR, storing one row per CDR3 protein. The profile shows approximately 210,000 distinct CDR3 sequences, about 94% of them singletons. The sequenced material came from CD4+ T cells from PBMCs. Source of these receptors: a human donor with Susac syndrome.

This chain uses TRBV30 with TRBJ2-5; 8 bases line up with TRBD1. V was clipped by 1 base and J by 1 base; unmatched bases: 5. Germline-derived CDR1 and CDR2 are GTSNPN and SVGIG (reference sequence). The CDR3 loop spans 15 amino acids. CDR3 region: CAWSGGQGGQETQYF. DNA for the CDR3: TGTGCCTGGAGTGGAGGACAGGGCGGCCAAGAGACCCAGTACTTC.

This sequence joins TRBV12-3 or TRBV12-4 and TRBJ1-1, with D maybe TRBD1 (5 bases). The CDR3 is 15 residues long. Trimming stripped 6 bases from V and 1 base from J, with 15 bases between. This chain's CDR3 is CASSSGQTGNTEAFF. The CDR3 DNA is TGTGCCAGCAGCTCAGGCCAAACAGGGAACACTGAAGCTTTCTTT.

The rearrangement uses TRBV12-3 or TRBV12-4 and TRBJ2-7, with D perhaps matching TRBD1 or TRBD2 (6 bases each). V gave up 4 bases and J gave up 10 bases, with 17 bases separating them. The CDR3 runs to 13 residues. CDR3 amino acids: CASSSHGGQGQYF. For the CDR3, the DNA is TGTGCCAGCAGTTCTCATGGGGGGCAGGGACAGTACTTC.

This rearrangement joins TRBV7-9 to TRBJ1-1; D is unresolved. Germline V gives CDR1 SEHNR, CDR2 FQNEAQ (reference sequence). The CDR3 has 14 amino acids. Trimming removed 1 base from V and 1 base from J, with 7 bases in between. The CDR3 loop reads CASSLDARNTEAFF. The CDR3 DNA is TGTGCCAGCAGCTTAGATGCAAGGAACACTGAAGCTTTCTTT.

The CDR3 sequence is CASSRGYSEAFF. CDR3 DNA sequence: TGTGCCAGCAGCAGAGGTTATAGTGAAGCTTTCTTT. The chain joins TRBV25-1 to TRBJ1-1; D uncertain. CDR1 is MGHDK and CDR2 is SYGVNS in the germline V gene. The germline V and J ends were trimmed by 6 bases and 7 bases, with 12 bases remaining between them. The CDR3 covers 12 residues. Complete variable domain (other parts from reference TRBV25-1 and TRBJ1-1): EADIYQTPRYLVIGTGKKITLECSQTMGHDKMYWYQQDPGMELHLIHYSYGVNSTEKGDLSSESTVSRIRTEHFPLTLESARPSHTSQYLCASSRGYSEAFFGQGTRLTVV.

V gene TRBV4-2 combines with J gene TRBJ2-1, with no clear D. CDR1 LGHNA and CDR2 YNFKEQ come from the germline V gene. Trimming left V 0 bases short and J 1 base short, with 13 bases between. The CDR3 is 17 residues long. The CDR3 coding sequence is TGTGCCAGCAGCCAAGATCCCTTCGCAAATTCCTACAATGAGCAGTTCTTC. Encoded protein: CASSQDPFANSYNEQFF.

The chain is built from TRBV15 and TRBJ1-4, with D unresolved. The CDR3 is made up of 14 amino acids. Trimming took off 1 base at V and 5 bases at J, with 8 bases between the two ends. Germline values: CDR1 LNHNV, CDR2 YYDKDF (reference sequence). CDR3 bases: TGTGCCACCAGCAGAGTTTCCCTGAATGAAAAACTGTTTTTT. Its translation: CATSRVSLNEKLFF.

The chain combines TRBV11-1 with TRBJ1-5, with D maybe TRBD1 (5 bases). Trimming pared 1 base from V and 6 bases from J, leaving 19 bases between. This CDR3 spans 17 amino acids. Germline V gives CDR1 SGHAT, CDR2 FQDESV (reference sequence). This CDR3 reads CASSLDLADLRGQPQHF. The CDR3 bases are TGTGCCAGCAGCTTAGACTTAGCCGACTTAAGGGGTCAGCCCCAGCATTTT.

The rearrangement links TRBV30 to TRBJ2-7, with a weak D call TRBD2 (5 bases). This CDR3 contains 13 residues. The V end was cut by 4 bases, the J end by 4 bases, with 14 bases between. CDR1 GTSNPN and CDR2 SVGIG come from the germline V gene (reference sequence). CDR3 nucleotides: TGTGCCTGGAAGGTAGCGAGCGGTTACGAGCAGTACTTC. This codes for CAWKVASGYEQYF. The whole variable domain, filled in from reference TRBV30 and TRBJ2-7, reads SQTIHQWPATLVQPVGSPLSLECTVEGTSNPNLYWYRQAAGRGLQLLFYSVGIGQISSEVPQNLSASRPQDRQFILSSKKLLLSDSGFYLCAWKVASGYEQYFGPGTRLTVT.

The J gene is TRBJ2-7, the V gene TRBV3-1; 7 bases fit TRBD1. The J segment lost 3 bases and the V segment lost 8 bases, leaving 7 bases of the junction unmatched. In germline, CDR1 is LGHDT, CDR2 YNNKEL (reference sequence). There are 13 residues in the CDR3. CDR3 sequence (DNA): TGTGCCAGCGGCGAGAGGGACAGCTACGAGCAGTACTTC. Protein product: CASGERDSYEQYF.

The chain links TRBV5-6 to TRBJ2-5; 11 nucleotides line up with TRBD2. CDR3 length equals 19 residues. Germline assignment: CDR1 SGHDT and CDR2 YYEEEE. J gave up 3 bases and V 0 bases, and 13 bases lay outside the gene matches. CDR3 region: CASSLAIRTSGWEKETQYF. In nucleotides, the CDR3 is TGTGCCAGCAGCTTGGCGATAAGGACTAGCGGGTGGGAAAAAGAGACCCAGTACTTC.

This clonotype has only a few counts. CDR3: CASSLGAAQETQYF. The CDR3 bases are TGTGCCAGCAGTTTAGGGGCAGCCCAAGAGACCCAGTACTTC. The rearrangement links TRBV9 to TRBJ2-5, with a tentative D call TRBD1 (5 bases). CDR3 length: 14 residues. The V and J ends lost 5 bases and 1 base respectively, with 12 bases between them. Germline values: CDR1 SGDLS, CDR2 YYNGEE.

This clonotype is a singleton in its sample. The rearrangement links TRBV20-1 to TRBJ2-1; 10 positions match TRBD2. This CDR3 has 15 amino acids. Germline V gene sequence: CDR1 DFQATT, CDR2 SNEGSKA (reference sequence). V gave up 4 bases and J gave up 3 bases; unmatched junction bases: 6. The CDR3 DNA sequence: TGCAGTGCTACCTTAGCGGGGGGAAGCTACAATGAGCAGTTCTTC. Translated, it gives CSATLAGGSYNEQFF.

In DNA form, the CDR3 reads TGTGCCAGCAGTTACTTGACTAGAGAGACCCAGTACTTC. Its protein product is CASSYLTRETQYF. The rearrangement links TRBV6-6 to TRBJ2-5, with D possibly being TRBD2 (6 bases). The CDR3 spans 13 residues. Germline CDR1 is MNHNY and CDR2 is SVGAGI (reference sequence). V was pared by 1 base and J by 4 bases, with 7 bases between.

The chain carries TRBV20-1 and TRBJ2-2, with 10 bases matching TRBD2. The CDR3 consists of 15 residues. The ends lost 5 bases at V and 0 bases at J; junction bases unmatched: 3. CDR1 and CDR2 from the germline V gene are DFQATT and SNEGSKA (reference sequence). CDR3 in DNA: TGCAGTGCTCCTAGCGGGGGTCCGAACACCGGGGAGCTGTTTTTT. The encoded protein is CSAPSGGPNTGELFF.

The genes are TRBV15 and TRBJ2-2; D is possibly TRBD2 (5 bases). The germline gives CDR1 LNHNV, CDR2 YYDKDF (reference sequence). The CDR3 loop spans 15 amino acids. With 0 bases removed from V and 6 bases from J, the gap between germline ends came to 11 bases. CDR3 nucleotide sequence: TGTGCCACCAGCAGAGATCGGGGTTACGCCGGGGAGCTGTTTTTT. It codes for CATSRDRGYAGELFF.

This clonotype was seen a handful of times. The chain is built from TRBV5-4 and TRBJ2-5; 8 bases agree with TRBD1. The CDR3 contains 18 residues. The V segment lost 1 base and the J segment 2 bases; nucleotides outside the gene matches: 13. Germline loops: CDR1 SGHNT, CDR2 YYREEE (reference sequence). The CDR3 region has the DNA TGTGCCAGCAGCTTGAGACAGGGGAGGCTATTCACACAAGAGACCCAGTACTTC. This sequence encodes CASSLRQGRLFTQETQYF.

CDR3 coding DNA: TGTGCCAGCAGTCCAGGGGATCGGCGGAGCAATCAGCCCCAGCATTTT. Translating it yields CASSPGDRRSNQPQHF. This chain links TRBV6-1 with TRBJ1-5; perhaps TRBD1 as D (6 bases). Germline-derived CDR1 and CDR2 are MNHNS and SASEGT. The CDR3 has 16 amino acids. Trimming removed 5 bases at V and 1 base at J, with 15 bases between.

This clonotype has a handful of counts. The V and J genes are TRBV11-3 and TRBJ1-4, with TRBD1 matching over 8 bases. The germline V gene encodes CDR1 SGHNT and CDR2 YENEEA. This CDR3 is 13 amino acids long. V shed 4 bases and J 8 bases; nucleotides not matched to a gene: 3. CDR3 protein: CASSYPGGEKLFF. CDR3 in DNA: TGTGCCAGCAGCTATCCAGGGGGCGAAAAACTGTTTTTT. The variable domain in full, completed from reference TRBV11-3 and TRBJ1-4, reads EAGVVQSPRYKIIEKKQPVAFWCNPISGHNTLYWYLQNLGQGPELLIRYENEEAVDDSQLPKDRFSAERLKGVDSTLKIQPAELGDSAVYLCASSYPGGEKLFFGSGTQLSVL.

The chain carries TRBV6-2 or TRBV6-3 and TRBJ1-2; D might be TRBD1 (5 bases). Germline V gene lookup returns CDR1 MNHEY and CDR2 SVGEGT. The CDR3 covers 13 residues. V was pared by 2 bases and J by 5 bases, with 9 bases between. CDR3 in amino acids: CASSYDSKYGYTF. CDR3 nucleotide sequence: TGTGCCAGCAGTTACGACAGCAAGTATGGCTACACCTTC.

This clonotype has more than one count but fewer than ten. This sequence joins TRBV3-1 and TRBJ2-7, with a weak D call TRBD1 (6 bases). V dropped 0 bases and J dropped 5 bases, with 8 bases sitting between them. Germline V gives CDR1 LGHDT, CDR2 YNNKEL (reference sequence). There are 13 residues in the CDR3. CDR3: CASSQDRGDEQYF. DNA for the CDR3: TGTGCCAGCAGCCAAGACAGGGGCGACGAGCAGTACTTC.

This chain joins TRBV3-1 and TRBJ1-4, with a possible D match to TRBD1 (5 bases). Germline V gene lookup returns CDR1 LGHDT and CDR2 YNNKEL (reference sequence). Trimming removed 1 base at V and 8 bases at J, with 14 bases between. The CDR3 spans 15 residues. The CDR3 spells CASSQVAGEGEKLFF. CDR3 sequence (DNA): TGTGCCAGCAGCCAAGTGGCAGGAGAGGGGGAAAAACTGTTTTTT.

The chain is built from TRBV6-6 and TRBJ2-7, with D possibly TRBD1 on 6 matching bases. The CDR3 has 12 amino acids. V lost 8 bases and J lost 4, with 12 bases in between. Germline-derived CDR1 and CDR2 are MNHNY and SVGAGI (reference sequence). The CDR3 region is CASVDSAYEQYF. In DNA, the CDR3 is TGTGCCAGCGTGGACAGTGCATACGAGCAGTACTTC.

The chain employs TRBV9 and TRBJ1-1, with D perhaps matching TRBD1 (6 bases). This CDR3 is 14 amino acids long. Trimming shortened V by 6 bases and J by 4 bases, and 16 bases separated the two germline ends. In germline, CDR1 is SGDLS, CDR2 YYNGEE. CDR3 region: CASTRGGIGTEAFF. CDR3 DNA: TGTGCCAGCACGAGGGGGGGGATTGGCACTGAAGCTTTCTTT.

This clonotype has a handful of counts. V and J are TRBV2 and TRBJ2-7; tentative D call: TRBD1 (6 bases). Trimming cost V 6 bases and J 4 bases, with 10 bases left between them. The CDR3 runs 12 residues. In germline, CDR1 is SNHLY, CDR2 FYNNEI. This chain's CDR3 is CASRTGSYEQYF. In DNA form, the CDR3 reads TGTGCCAGCAGGACAGGCTCATACGAGCAGTACTTC. Full variable domain (remainder filled in from reference TRBV2 and TRBJ2-7): EPEVTQTPSHQVTQMGQEVILRCVPISNHLYFYWYRQILGQKVEFLVSFYNNEISEKSEIFDDQFSVERPDGSNFTLKIRSTKLEDSAMYFCASRTGSYEQYFGPGTRLTVT.

The chain links TRBV28 to TRBJ2-5; 11 nucleotides align to TRBD2. The CDR3 length is 15 residues. The germline CDR1 and CDR2 sequences are MDHEN and SYDVKM. V shed 7 bases, J shed 1 base, and the junction held 5 bases outside the gene matches. CDR3 in DNA: TGTGCCAGCACCGGGACTAGCGGCTTCCAAGAGACCCAGTACTTC. This translates into CASTGTSGFQETQYF.

The chain employs TRBV19 and TRBJ2-3; D is ambiguous. The V gene lost 0 bases and the J gene lost 3 bases, with 4 bases spanning the gap. CDR3 length: 13 residues. Germline V gene lookup returns CDR1 LNHDA and CDR2 SQIVND (reference sequence). CDR3 in amino acids: CASSIDPTDTQYF. The CDR3 region has the DNA TGTGCCAGTAGTATAGATCCGACAGATACGCAGTATTTT.

The V call is TRBV30, the J call TRBJ1-6; D is unresolved. The CDR3 loop spans 15 amino acids. Looked up from germline, CDR1 is GTSNPN and CDR2 is SVGIG (reference sequence). The V and J ends lost 4 bases and 1 base respectively, with 11 bases between them. The CDR3 sequence is CAWTAERSYNSPLHF. The CDR3 DNA reads as TGTGCCTGGACCGCCGAGAGATCCTATAATTCACCCCTCCACTTT.

The chain has TRBV18 and TRBJ2-7, with a weak D call TRBD2 (5 bases). CDR3 length equals 14 residues. Germline V gene data show CDR1 as KGHSH and CDR2 as LQKENI. The ends were cut back, 3 bases at V and 1 base at J, with 10 bases in the middle. The DNA of the CDR3 is TGTGCCAGCTCACCTTCCCGGGGATCCTACGAGCAGTACTTC. It translates to CASSPSRGSYEQYF. The full variable domain, completed using reference TRBV18 and TRBJ2-7, is NAGVMQNPRHLVRRRGQEARLRCSPMKGHSHVYWYRQLPEEGLKFMVYLQKENIIDESGMPKERFSAEFPKEGPSILRIQQVVRGDSAAYFCASSPSRGSYEQYFGPGTRLTVT.